This T cell receptor (beta chain) is drawn from a study of T cell clonality in common variable immunodeficiency. Study observations and caveats: Compared with healthy controls, CVID subjects showed increased TCRbeta clonality, mostly in about a third. Fewer TCRbeta clones were shared among CVID subjects than controls.

Clones were sequenced by immunoSEQ multiplex PCR, and TCRdb holds only the in-frame ones, with some missing. The record shows approximately 50,000 clones for this sample, with no singletons present. Trimming removed 3 bases at V and 0 bases at J, with 9 bases between. CDR3 length equals 15 residues. Germline assignment: CDR1 SEHNR and CDR2 FQNEAQ (reference sequence). About this clone: What it binds is not known. The read stops 3 residues short of the end of the CDR3; the missing end is completed from the germline J gene.

The receptor was isolated from a person aged 18 to 75 in good health. The chain is built from TRBV7-9 and TRBJ1-3; D uncertain. The sequencing sample was made of peripheral blood mononuclear cells. The CDR3: CASSFLEASGNTIYF. The CDR3 bases that were read are TGTGCCAGCAGCTTCCTCGAAGCCTCTGGAAACACC.